This T cell receptor (beta chain) was identified during a study of Japanese encephalitis immunity and Zika vaccine responses. TCRdb ran MiXCR on the 5' RACE reads and lists one entry per CDR3 protein. The profile shows over a hundred distinct CDR3 sequences, approximately 15% of them singletons. PBMCs were CFSE-labeled and cultured for about 6 days with peptide pools at around 1 ug/mL each. The sort collected unfixed, live, CD56-CD19-CD16-CD3+CD4+ CFSE-low proliferating CD4 T cells. Germline V gene data show CDR1 as SGHKS and CDR2 as YYEKEE (reference sequence). The CDR3 is 15 amino acids. V was pared by 1 base and J by 0 bases, with 11 bases between.

The TCR originated in an adult woman who received an inactivated Zika virus vaccine. Sequenced material: antigen-activated CD4+ T cells from blood, cultured, taken during a Zika inactivated vaccine study. The chain links TRBV5-5 to TRBJ2-7; the D gene is possibly TRBD1 (5 bases). The CDR3 nucleotides read TGTGCCAGCAGCTTGAGCACAGGTTCCTCCTACGAGCAGTACTTC. It encodes CASSLSTGSSYEQYF.